This T cell receptor beta chain was profiled in a study of cytomegalovirus exposure and HLA in healthy donors. In the PCR, 60 Vbeta and 13 Jbeta primers were used. The repertoire was sequenced with immunoSEQ multiplex PCR; TCRdb's copy has only in-frame clones and lacks some. The table lists some 100,000 clones, around 74% of them singletons. Each donor was healthy, and each was a bone marrow donor. V was clipped by 4 bases and J by 1 base; unmatched bases: 9. The germline V gene has CDR1 MDHEN and CDR2 SYDVKM. The CDR3 sequence is 18 residues long. The receptor was derived from a woman aged 70-85 years in good health and CMV-seropositive. What was sequenced was PBMCs. The genes are TRBV28 and TRBJ2-3, with 12 bases fitting TRBD2. DNA for the CDR3: TGTGCCAGCAGTTCCGGGCTAGCGGGAGGGGGGGGCACAGATACGCAGTATTTT. Its protein is CASSSGLAGGGGTDTQYF.